One and the same sample provided the 22 T cell receptor beta chains below, sequenced in a study of T cell repertoires in cytomegalovirus infection. No antigen has been assigned to these receptors. Via MiXCR, TCRdb re-called the reads, giving one row per CDR3 protein. The sample carries about 130,000 distinct CDR3 sequences, around 32% recorded once. The source was CD8+ T cells from cultured PBMCs, collected from culture after CMV antigen stimulation. The receptors come from a human donor in good health (CMV status not recorded). Some clones in this sample may be carry-over from other donors' samples.

This clonotype has a count of ten or more. V and J are TRBV7-2 and TRBJ2-4; D perhaps matches TRBD2 (5 bases). Germline lookup yields CDR1 SGHTA and CDR2 FQGNSA. Trimming shortened V by 1 base and J by 3 bases, and 16 bases separated the two germline ends. CDR3 size: 17 residues. Here the CDR3 DNA reads TGTGCCAGCAGCTTAGGCCTCCATCGGGATAGCAAAAACATTCAGTACTTC. It codes for CASSLGLHRDSKNIQYF.

Judged by abundance, this clonotype is medium-sized. The chain joins TRBV5-8 to TRBJ1-1, with D unclear. Germline loops: CDR1 SGHTS, CDR2 YDEGEE. Trimming stripped 0 bases from V and 3 bases from J, with 15 bases between. The CDR3 spans 16 residues. The CDR3 DNA follows: TGTGCCAGCAGCTTGGAACCGACACCTAGGGACACTGAAGCTTTCTTT. This encodes CASSLEPTPRDTEAFF.

This clonotype showed up just a few times. J is TRBJ2-3 and V is TRBV6-6, with TRBD2 matching 12 bases. The CDR3 extends over 15 amino acids. Per germline, CDR1 MNHNY and CDR2 SVGAGI (reference sequence). J gave up 0 bases and V 8 bases, and 3 bases lay outside the gene matches. CDR3 nucleotides: TGTGCCAGCCTGACTAGCGGGGGAAGCACAGATACGCAGTATTTT. Its translation is CASLTSGGSTDTQYF.

The CDR3 here is CASREGGRGNTEAFF. The CDR3 DNA reads as TGTGCCAGTAGGGAAGGGGGCAGGGGGAACACTGAAGCTTTCTTT. The chain couples TRBV19 to TRBJ1-1; TRBD1 aligns across 7 bases. Trimming at V came to 6 bases and at J to 1 base, leaving 8 bases not matched to a gene. CDR1 is LNHDA and CDR2 is SQIVND in the germline V gene (reference sequence). This CDR3 contains 15 residues. Full variable domain (remainder filled in from reference TRBV19 and TRBJ1-1): DGGITQSPKYLFRKEGQNVTLSCEQNLNHDAMYWYRQDPGQGLRLIYYSQIVNDFQKGDIAEGYSVSREKKESFPLTVTSAQKNPTAFYLCASREGGRGNTEAFFGQGTRLTVV.

In its sample, this clonotype was seen a few times. The chain recombines TRBV27 with TRBJ2-4, with TRBD2 matching 7 bases. The CDR3 runs 13 residues. CDR1 is MNHEY and CDR2 is SMNVEV in the germline V gene (reference sequence). The junction had 3 bases not matched to a gene; V was cut back by 3 bases and J by 7 bases. The CDR3 region has the DNA TGTGCCAGCAGTTTGGGGGGGTACAACATTCAGTACTTC. Amino acids: CASSLGGYNIQYF.

This clonotype was recorded a few times. V is TRBV11-2 and J is TRBJ2-1; 7 bases align to TRBD2. CDR1 SGHAT and CDR2 FQNNGV come from the germline V gene. This CDR3 comprises 16 residues. The V segment lost 5 bases and the J segment 8 bases; nucleotides outside the gene matches: 15. The CDR3: CASSPAPLGGMDEQFF. CDR3 DNA sequence: TGTGCCAGCAGCCCCGCCCCCCTGGGGGGGATGGATGAGCAGTTCTTC.

The chain couples TRBV12-3 or TRBV12-4 to TRBJ2-2; TRBD2 is a possible D gene (5 bases). The CDR3 is made up of 15 amino acids. Trimming took off 6 bases at V and 1 base at J, with 12 bases between the two ends. In DNA, the CDR3 is TGTGCCAGCAGCCCGGTGAGCGGGAACACCGGGGAGCTGTTTTTT. Translated, it gives CASSPVSGNTGELFF.

The chain recombines TRBV2 with TRBJ2-1, with 14 nucleotides matching TRBD2. Trimming took 4 bases from V and 6 from J; bases not matched to a gene: 11. CDR1 and CDR2 from the germline V gene are SNHLY and FYNNEI. This CDR3 is built from 18 residues. The CDR3 sequence is CASSGLAGGFVLGNEQFF. The CDR3, as DNA: TGTGCCAGCAGTGGACTAGCGGGGGGGTTCGTTTTGGGCAATGAGCAGTTCTTC.

In this sample, this clonotype turned up a few times. This chain links TRBV11-2 with TRBJ1-1; a possible D gene is TRBD1 (5 bases). CDR3 length: 16 amino acids. Trimming removed 3 bases from V and 0 bases from J, with 14 bases in between. Germline lookup yields CDR1 SGHAT and CDR2 FQNNGV. The chain's CDR3 is CASSFTKGLLNTEAFF. DNA for the CDR3: TGTGCCAGCAGCTTCACGAAGGGACTCCTGAACACTGAAGCTTTCTTT.

The V gene is TRBV19, the J gene TRBJ2-7, with 10 bases identical to TRBD1. The CDR3 spans 14 residues. Germline V gene lookup returns CDR1 LNHDA and CDR2 SQIVND (reference sequence). Losses at the gene ends were 4 bases for V and 5 bases for J; bases not matched to a gene: 5. The chain's CDR3 is CASSTGTGENEQYF. DNA of the CDR3: TGTGCCAGTAGTACCGGGACAGGGGAGAACGAGCAGTACTTC.

V usage is TRBV27 and J usage is TRBJ2-2; perhaps TRBD1 as D (6 bases). CDR3 length: 14 residues. The V gene lost 7 bases and the J gene lost 7 bases, with 16 bases spanning the gap. The germline V gene encodes CDR1 MNHEY and CDR2 SMNVEV (reference sequence). This chain's CDR3 is CASTPYRENGELFF. The CDR3 nucleotides read TGTGCCAGCACCCCCTACAGGGAAAACGGGGAGCTGTTTTTT.

This clonotype was seen ten or more times. The chain is built from TRBV11-1 and TRBJ1-1; TRBD1 aligns across 7 bases. Germline V gene lookup returns CDR1 SGHAT and CDR2 FQDESV (reference sequence). The ends lost 2 bases at V and 5 bases at J; junction bases unmatched: 5. CDR3 size: 14 residues. CDR3 DNA: TGTGCCAGCAGCTTAATATCGACAGGGACTGAAGCTTTCTTT. Encoded protein: CASSLISTGTEAFF.

Many counts were recorded for this clonotype. The V gene is TRBV7-6, the J gene TRBJ2-3; 7 bases are a match to TRBD2. Germline V gene lookup returns CDR1 SGHVS and CDR2 FNYEAQ. This CDR3 is 14 amino acids long. V was clipped by 1 base and J by 4 bases; unmatched bases: 2. CDR3: CASSLGGGSDTQYF. The DNA for the CDR3 is TGTGCCAGCAGCTTAGGGGGAGGGTCAGATACGCAGTATTTT.

The rearrangement uses TRBV5-8 and TRBJ1-5; no definite D call. This CDR3 is 16 amino acids long. V lost 3 bases and J 0 bases, leaving 13 bases between the germline ends. Germline loops: CDR1 SGHTS, CDR2 YDEGEE. DNA for the CDR3: TGTGCCAGCAGCTCCTTTCGGCAGGATAGCAATCAGCCCCAGCATTTT. It translates to CASSSFRQDSNQPQHF.

This clonotype was found a few times. The chain carries TRBV2 and TRBJ1-1; D not certain. The ends were cut back, 0 bases at V and 8 bases at J, with 10 bases in the middle. Germline values: CDR1 SNHLY, CDR2 FYNNEI. The CDR3 has 13 residues. The CDR3 here is CASSEALVREAFF. In nucleotides, the CDR3 is TGTGCCAGCAGTGAAGCCTTAGTCCGAGAAGCTTTCTTT.

The chain has TRBV19 and TRBJ2-1; D might be TRBD2 (6 bases). With 6 bases removed from V and 0 bases from J, the gap between germline ends came to 15 bases. The CDR3 spans 16 residues. Germline CDR1 reads LNHDA; CDR2 reads SQIVND (reference sequence). CDR3 nucleotides: TGTGCCAGTAGCCCGTTAGCGGAGAGCTCCTACAATGAGCAGTTCTTC. Translation gives CASSPLAESSYNEQFF.

The chain combines TRBV19 with TRBJ2-1; maybe TRBD1 (6 bases). The CDR3 totals 16 residues. CDR1 and CDR2 from the germline V gene are LNHDA and SQIVND (reference sequence). V lost 1 base and J 3 bases, leaving 13 bases between the germline ends. The CDR3 bases are TGTGCCAGTAGTATAGTTTCGACAGGTAACTACAATGAGCAGTTCTTC. Amino acids: CASSIVSTGNYNEQFF.

The chain couples TRBV27 to TRBJ2-3; TRBD2 might be the D (7 bases). The V end was cut by 4 bases, the J end by 8 bases, with 16 bases between. CDR1 MNHEY and CDR2 SMNVEV come from the germline V gene (reference sequence). The CDR3 contains 14 residues. The DNA for the CDR3 is TGTGCCAGCAGTTACGGCGGGGGCCCCCTTACGCAGTATTTT. Its translation: CASSYGGGPLTQYF.

This clonotype showed up just a few times. J is TRBJ1-5 and V is TRBV11-2, with D tentatively TRBD1 (5 bases). From germline, CDR1 is SGHAT and CDR2 FQNNGV. The CDR3 sequence is 14 residues long. Trimming left V 5 bases short and J 7 bases short, with 15 bases between. In nucleotides, the CDR3 is TGTGCCAGCAGCCCCGCAGGGACGGCCCAGCCCCAGCATTTT. This sequence encodes CASSPAGTAQPQHF.

V gene TRBV6-6 combines with J gene TRBJ2-2; D gene unclear. V was pared by 3 bases and J by 4 bases, with 9 bases between. The CDR3 consists of 14 residues. Germline CDR1 is MNHNY and CDR2 is SVGAGI (reference sequence). CDR3 loop: CASSYVERTGELFF. DNA for the CDR3: TGTGCCAGCAGTTATGTCGAACGCACCGGGGAGCTGTTTTTT.

The table lists this clonotype with a few counts. The chain is built from TRBV27 and TRBJ1-1; no definite D call. CDR1 and CDR2 (germline): MNHEY, SMNVEV (reference sequence). V lost 2 bases to trimming and J lost 2 bases, with 9 bases between them. The CDR3 consists of 14 residues. CDR3 loop: CASSLRQINTEAFF. The CDR3 DNA reads TGTGCCAGCAGTTTAAGGCAGATTAACACTGAAGCTTTCTTT.

The chain is built from TRBV29-1 and TRBJ1-1; the D gene is possibly TRBD1 (5 bases). V was pared by 3 bases and J by 0 bases, with 8 bases between. This CDR3 is built from 13 residues. Looked up from germline, CDR1 is SQVTM and CDR2 is ANQGSEA. CDR3 in DNA: TGCAGCGTTGAGACAGCAATGAACACTGAAGCTTTCTTT. Its translation is CSVETAMNTEAFF.